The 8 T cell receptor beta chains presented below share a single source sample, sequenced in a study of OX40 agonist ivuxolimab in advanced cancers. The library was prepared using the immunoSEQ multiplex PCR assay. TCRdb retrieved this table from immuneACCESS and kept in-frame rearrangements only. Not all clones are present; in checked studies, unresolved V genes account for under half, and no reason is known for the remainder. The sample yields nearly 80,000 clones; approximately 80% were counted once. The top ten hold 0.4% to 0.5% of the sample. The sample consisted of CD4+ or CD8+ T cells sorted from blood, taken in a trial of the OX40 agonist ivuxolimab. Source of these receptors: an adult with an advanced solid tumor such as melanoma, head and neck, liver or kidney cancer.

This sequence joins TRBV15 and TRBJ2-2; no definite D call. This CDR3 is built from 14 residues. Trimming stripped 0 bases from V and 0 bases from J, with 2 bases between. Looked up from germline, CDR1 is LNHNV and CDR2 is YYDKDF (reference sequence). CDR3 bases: TGTGCCACCAGCAGAGAATCGAACACCGGGGAGCTGTTTTTT. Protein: CATSRESNTGELFF. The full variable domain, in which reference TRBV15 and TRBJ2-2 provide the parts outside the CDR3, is DAMVIQNPRYQVTQFGKPVTLSCSQTLNHNVMYWYQQKSSQAPKLLFHYYDKDFNNEADTPDNFQSRRPNTSFCFLDIRSPGLGDTAMYLCATSRESNTGELFFGEGSRLTVL.

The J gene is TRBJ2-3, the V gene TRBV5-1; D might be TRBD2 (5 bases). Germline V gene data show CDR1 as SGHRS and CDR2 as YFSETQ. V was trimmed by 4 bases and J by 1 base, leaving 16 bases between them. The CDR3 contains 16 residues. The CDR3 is CASSPRVGSGTDTQYF. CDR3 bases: TGCGCCAGCAGCCCACGCGTTGGGAGCGGCACAGATACGCAGTATTTT.

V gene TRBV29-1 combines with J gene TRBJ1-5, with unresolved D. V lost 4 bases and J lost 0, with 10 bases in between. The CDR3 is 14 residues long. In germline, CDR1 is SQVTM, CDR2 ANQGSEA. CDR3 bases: TGCAGCGTTGTTGGGATGAATAGCAATCAGCCCCAGCATTTT. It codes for CSVVGMNSNQPQHF.

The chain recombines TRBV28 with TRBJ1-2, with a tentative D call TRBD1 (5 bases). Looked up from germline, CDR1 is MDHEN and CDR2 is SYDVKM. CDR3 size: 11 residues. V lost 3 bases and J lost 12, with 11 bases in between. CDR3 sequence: CASSLAGRHTF. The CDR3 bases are TGTGCCAGCAGTTTGGCAGGGAGACACACCTTC.

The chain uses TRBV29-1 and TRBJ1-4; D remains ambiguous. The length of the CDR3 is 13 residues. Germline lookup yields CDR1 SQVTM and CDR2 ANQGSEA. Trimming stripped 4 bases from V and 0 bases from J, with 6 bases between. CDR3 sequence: CSVGGATNEKLFF. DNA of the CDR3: TGCAGCGTTGGGGGAGCAACTAATGAAAAACTGTTTTTT.

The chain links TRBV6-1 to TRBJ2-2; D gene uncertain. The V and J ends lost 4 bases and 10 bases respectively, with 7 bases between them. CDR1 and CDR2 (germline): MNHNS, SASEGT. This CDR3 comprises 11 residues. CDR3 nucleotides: TGTGCCAGCAGTGGGGTCCCGGAGCTGTTTTTT. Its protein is CASSGVPELFF.

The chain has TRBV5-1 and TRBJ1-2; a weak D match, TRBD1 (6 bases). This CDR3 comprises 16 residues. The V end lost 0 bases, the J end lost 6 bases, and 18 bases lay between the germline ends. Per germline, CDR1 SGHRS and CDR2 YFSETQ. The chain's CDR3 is CASSLDGGLGADGYTF. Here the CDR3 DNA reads TGCGCCAGCAGCTTGGATGGAGGACTGGGGGCGGATGGCTACACCTTC.

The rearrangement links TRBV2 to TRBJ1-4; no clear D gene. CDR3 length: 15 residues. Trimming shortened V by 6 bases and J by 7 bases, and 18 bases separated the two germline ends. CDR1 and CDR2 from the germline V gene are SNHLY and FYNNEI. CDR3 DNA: TGTGCCAGCAGCCCGGTGGGTTACGGGCCTGAAAAACTGTTTTTT. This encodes CASSPVGYGPEKLFF.